This section outlines one TCR beta chain sequence together with its context. Germline assignment: CDR1 SGHAT and CDR2 FQNNGV. Trimming stripped 0 bases from V and 6 bases from J, with 12 bases between. The CDR3 has 14 residues. The source of the sample is a study of OX40 agonist ivuxolimab in advanced cancers. Assay: immunoSEQ multiplex PCR; the TCRdb copy retains only in-frame clones and omits some. The repertoire consists of some 80,000 clones, with approximately 90% occurring once and the leading ten covering more than 0.6%. The specimen comprised CD4+ or CD8+ T cells sorted from blood, sampled in a trial of the OX40 agonist ivuxolimab. V is TRBV11-2 and J is TRBJ2-7; D is uncertain. The clonotype was recovered from an adult with an advanced solid tumor such as melanoma, head and neck, liver or kidney cancer. The DNA of the CDR3 is TGTGCCAGCAGCTTAGATTTGCGTCGGATCGAGCAGTACTTC. This encodes CASSLDLRRIEQYF.